This TCR beta chain is drawn from a study of cytomegalovirus exposure and HLA in healthy donors. Broader study findings: In vitro assays verified that a few CMV-associated chains recognized CMV antigens specifically.

The PCR ran on 60 Vbeta and 13 Jbeta primers. Here immunoSEQ multiplex PCR was the method, and the copy in TCRdb shows in-frame clones only, minus some. The sample yields 95,000 to 150,000 clones, under 70% seen once. The CDR3 spans 14 residues. Trimming took 7 bases from V and 0 from J, leaving 10 bases between them. Germline loops: CDR1 LNHDA, CDR2 SQIVND (reference sequence). With regard to this clone: As yet, its antigen is unknown.

Sequencing was done on a sample of PBMCs. The sequence derives from a man aged 18-30 years in good health and CMV-seronegative. V is TRBV19 and J is TRBJ1-5, with D maybe TRBD1 (6 bases). CDR3 sequence: CASTGGLSNQPQHF. DNA for the CDR3: TGTGCCAGTACTGGGGGCCTTAGCAATCAGCCCCAGCATTTT.